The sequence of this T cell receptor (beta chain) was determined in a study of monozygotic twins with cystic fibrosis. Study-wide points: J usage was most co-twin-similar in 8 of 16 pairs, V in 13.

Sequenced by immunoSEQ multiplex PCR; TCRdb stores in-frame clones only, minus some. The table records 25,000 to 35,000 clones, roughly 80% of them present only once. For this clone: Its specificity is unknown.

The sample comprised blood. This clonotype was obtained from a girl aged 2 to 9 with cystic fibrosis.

In DNA, the CDR3 is TGTGCCAGCAGCCCCGACCAAGGGCTCCCGAACACTGAAGCTTTCTTT. Protein product: CASSPDQGLPNTEAFF. The chain links TRBV9 to TRBJ1-1; no clear D gene. Germline V lookup: CDR1 SGDLS, CDR2 YYNGEE. The V gene lost 4 bases and the J gene lost 1 base, with 17 bases spanning the gap. This CDR3 spans 16 amino acids.